This TCR delta chain emerged from a study of delta chain sequences of gamma delta T cells (dated by TCRdb to 2016 to 2017). The germline ends are 24 bases apart after V is trimmed by 0 bases and J by 2 bases. Via the germline V gene, CDR1 is GEAIGNYY and CDR2 EKD. The CDR3, from cysteine to phenylalanine, totals 19 residues. The entry retains the CDR3 DNA only, 57 bases that are in frame from base 1. Libraries were built with PCR. The run used an Illumina MiSeq. TCRdb processed the public reads again with the CATT caller, after which rows with matching DNA were combined. The sample profile shows roughly 3,100 delta-chain clones; about 61% of them were found once. Of the sample, approximately 50% falls within the top ten clones. This clone is categorized as medium-sized (0.01 to 0.1%). Its antigen is not yet known. No much larger clone is present one base from it, and per-base qualities are unavailable. The sample contains more than one DNA sequence encoding this CDR3.

The V and J genes are TRDV2 and TRDJ1, with a tentative D gene TRDD3 over 6 matching bases. The clonotype originates from a human donor with breast cancer. Source material: a tumor sample. CDR3 reads: CACDTRFPQGSWGTDKLIF. The DNA sequence is as follows: TGTGCCTGTGACACCCGCTTCCCACAGGGTTCCTGGGGAACCGATAAACTCATCTTT.